The sequence of this TCR beta chain was determined in a study of cytomegalovirus exposure and HLA in healthy donors. The J segment lost 7 bases and the V segment lost 2 bases, leaving 8 bases of the junction unmatched. Germline V gene lookup returns CDR1 SGHTA and CDR2 FQGTGA. This CDR3 is 16 amino acids long. PCR involved 60 Vbeta and 13 Jbeta primers. This table comes from immunoSEQ multiplex PCR, and its TCRdb copy is limited to in-frame clones, with some not included. Counted here are roughly 160,000 clones, 80% to 90% occurring once; the ten biggest clones make up almost 9.5%. V and J are TRBV7-3 and TRBJ2-1, with TRBD2 matching 10 bases. The sequenced sample was PBMCs. The sequence came from a man aged 18 to 29 in good health and CMV-seropositive. The CDR3 loop reads CASSLEWTSGRNEQFF. The CDR3 DNA follows: TGTGCCAGCAGCTTAGAATGGACTAGCGGTAGGAATGAGCAGTTCTTC.